Below, 20 T cell receptor beta chains from the same sample are listed, as sequenced in a study of OX40 agonist ivuxolimab in advanced cancers. Clones were read by immunoSEQ multiplex PCR, and TCRdb kept only the in-frame ones, dropping some. The sample has roughly 90,000 clones; about 90% are singletons. Sequences were derived from CD4+ or CD8+ T cells sorted from blood, sampled in a trial of the OX40 agonist ivuxolimab. These receptors all come from an adult with an advanced solid tumor such as melanoma, head and neck, liver or kidney cancer.

The V gene is TRBV11-3, the J gene TRBJ1-1; D remains unclear. V was cut by 2 bases and J by 5 bases, with 9 bases left in between. Germline CDR1 reads SGHNT; CDR2 reads YENEEA. The length of the CDR3 is 13 residues. The CDR3 nucleotides read TGTGCCAGCAGCTTAAATAGTCATACTGAAGCTTTCTTT. Its translation is CASSLNSHTEAFF. Together with reference TRBV11-3 and TRBJ1-1, the CDR3 gives the full variable domain: EAGVVQSPRYKIIEKKQPVAFWCNPISGHNTLYWYLQNLGQGPELLIRYENEEAVDDSQLPKDRFSAERLKGVDSTLKIQPAELGDSAVYLCASSLNSHTEAFFGQGTRLTVV.

The chain combines TRBV4-2 with TRBJ2-7; D is undetermined. With 3 bases removed from V and 2 bases from J, the gap between germline ends came to 5 bases. CDR3 size: 12 residues. Germline V lookup: CDR1 LGHNA, CDR2 YNFKEQ. For the CDR3, the DNA is TGTGCCAGCAGCCACACAGCCTACGAGCAGTACTTC. This codes for CASSHTAYEQYF.

The CDR3 is CASRIATSVTETQYF. CDR3 nucleotide sequence: TGTGCCAGCAGGATAGCGACTTCAGTTACAGAGACCCAGTACTTC. V gene TRBV28 combines with J gene TRBJ2-5; possible D gene TRBD2, 5 bases. Germline assignment: CDR1 MDHEN and CDR2 SYDVKM. The V gene lost 6 bases and the J gene lost 4 bases, with 18 bases spanning the gap. The CDR3 sequence is 15 residues long.

This clone was seen once. This chain connects TRBV29-1 to TRBJ2-7; 8 bases map to TRBD1. There are 13 residues in the CDR3. Germline V CDR1 and CDR2: SQVTM, ANQGSEA. V was pared by 7 bases and J by 5 bases, with 10 bases of the junction left unmatched. The DNA of the CDR3 is TGCAGCGCCGCCCCAGGACAGGGAAACGAGCAGTACTTC. This sequence encodes CSAAPGQGNEQYF.

This clone occurred once. Since the CDR3 does not end with the conserved phenylalanine or tryptophan, this likely comes from a read error. The DNA is omitted, as the CDR3 cannot be located on it reliably, and the CDR3 follows TCRdb's listing. V and J are TRBV6-5 and TRBJ1-4; TRBD1 reflects the table's D call only, with no check against the DNA. Termini included, the CDR3 measures 12 amino acids. Looked up from germline, CDR1 is MNHEY and CDR2 is SVGAGI. CDR3 in amino acids: CASSYSQGQLFL.

V gene TRBV5-1 combines with J gene TRBJ2-7, with a weak D call TRBD2 (6 bases). Germline V gives CDR1 SGHRS, CDR2 YFSETQ. Trimming took 5 bases from V and 3 from J, leaving 12 bases between them. This CDR3 region has 13 residues. Here the CDR3 DNA reads TGCGCCAGCAGAAGCGGAGGGAGCTACGAGCAGTACTTC. It codes for CASRSGGSYEQYF. Full variable domain (outside the CDR3, taken from reference TRBV5-1 and TRBJ2-7): KAGVTQTPRYLIKTRGQQVTLSCSPISGHRSVSWYQQTPGQGLQFLFEYFSETQRNKGNFPGRFSGRQFSNSRSEMNVSTLELGDSALYLCASRSGGSYEQYFGPGTRLTVT.

The rearrangement uses TRBV4-2 and TRBJ2-7; D is undetermined. The CDR3 has 15 amino acids. V lost 1 base, J lost 5 bases, and 15 bases lay in between. Per the germline V gene, CDR1 is LGHNA and CDR2 is YNFKEQ. CDR3 region: CASSQASGQDNEQYF. The CDR3 coding sequence is TGTGCCAGCAGCCAAGCCTCGGGCCAGGATAACGAGCAGTACTTC.

In this sample, this clone turned up a few times. The genes are TRBV7-9 and TRBJ1-2, with 7 bases matching TRBD1. The V gene's germline CDR1 is SEHNR and CDR2 FQNEAQ (reference sequence). The CDR3 covers 12 residues. Trimming removed 8 bases from V and 4 bases from J; junction bases left unmatched: 4. The CDR3 spells CASSGTVYGYTF. As DNA, the CDR3 is TGTGCCAGCTCTGGGACAGTCTATGGCTACACCTTC. The full variable domain, in which reference TRBV7-9 and TRBJ1-2 provide the parts outside the CDR3, is DTGVSQNPRHKITKRGQNVTFRCDPISEHNRLYWYRQTLGQGPEFLTYFQNEAQLEKSRLLSDRFSAERPKGSFSTLEIQRTEQGDSAMYLCASSGTVYGYTFGSGTRLTVV.

The J gene is TRBJ1-2, the V gene TRBV6-5; 8 bases agree with TRBD1. In germline, CDR1 is MNHEY, CDR2 SVGAGI. With V trimmed by 5 bases and J by 1 base, 6 bases remained unmatched. This CDR3 region has 15 residues. The CDR3, as DNA: TGTGCCAGCAGTCTGGGACAGGATCTTAACTATGGCTACACCTTC. It encodes CASSLGQDLNYGYTF.

This rearrangement joins TRBV5-1 to TRBJ2-3; 7 nucleotides align to TRBD1. This CDR3 comprises 12 residues. Germline CDR1 reads SGHRS; CDR2 reads YFSETQ. V dropped 9 bases and J dropped 3; count of bases not matched to a gene: 4. The CDR3 is CANKGATDTQYF. DNA for the CDR3: TGCGCCAACAAGGGGGCGACAGATACGCAGTATTTT.

The CDR3 spells CASSLIGTAYEQYF. For the CDR3, the DNA is TGTGCCAGCAGTTTAATTGGGACCGCCTACGAGCAGTACTTC. The chain couples TRBV28 to TRBJ2-7; possibly TRBD1 or TRBD2 for D (5 bases each). With 2 bases removed from V and 2 bases from J, the gap between germline ends came to 10 bases. The germline V gene has CDR1 MDHEN and CDR2 SYDVKM. The CDR3 is 14 residues long.

The J gene is TRBJ2-7, the V gene TRBV28, with TRBD1 as a possible D gene (6 bases). Germline lookup yields CDR1 MDHEN and CDR2 SYDVKM. This CDR3 is 16 amino acids long. V gave up 4 bases and J gave up 2 bases, with 18 bases separating them. CDR3 in DNA: TGTGCCAGCAGTTCCTGGGACACCGAAACCGCCTACGAGCAGTACTTC. It is translated as CASSSWDTETAYEQYF.

V gene TRBV7-9 combines with J gene TRBJ2-3, with TRBD1 matching over 8 bases. The germline CDR1 and CDR2 sequences are SEHNR and FQNEAQ (reference sequence). Trimming took 4 bases from V and 6 from J; bases not matched to a gene: 6. CDR3 length: 14 residues. The CDR3 sequence: CASSSDRVTDTQYF. CDR3 bases: TGTGCCAGCAGCTCGGACAGGGTTACGGATACGCAGTATTTT.

For this clone: This same CDR3 is encoded by further DNA sequences in the sample. This chain connects TRBV9 to TRBJ2-7; 8 bases line up with TRBD1. The CDR3 loop spans 14 amino acids. Per the germline V gene, CDR1 is SGDLS and CDR2 is YYNGEE. The ends lost 3 bases at V and 4 bases at J; junction bases unmatched: 6. The CDR3 DNA sequence: TGTGCCAGCAGCGCCGGGACAGGACCGTACGAGCAGTACTTC. Translating gives CASSAGTGPYEQYF.

The V and J genes are TRBV25-1 and TRBJ2-2; TRBD2 might be the D (6 bases). Trimming removed 7 bases at V and 4 bases at J, with 10 bases between. The CDR3 totals 13 residues. Germline values: CDR1 MGHDK, CDR2 SYGVNS. The CDR3 loop reads CASTGTATGELFF. In nucleotides, the CDR3 is TGTGCCAGCACCGGGACTGCCACCGGGGAGCTGTTTTTT.

The chain uses TRBV5-8 and TRBJ2-2; 10 nucleotides line up with TRBD2. This CDR3 contains 15 residues. CDR1 and CDR2 (germline): SGHTS, YDEGEE. With 1 base clipped from V and 7 bases from J, the junction kept 4 bases outside the gene matches. Here the CDR3 DNA reads TGTGCCAGCAGCTTGACTAGCGGGATATTCGGGGAGCTGTTTTTT. Translating gives CASSLTSGIFGELFF.

This chain uses TRBV6-6 with TRBJ2-7, with 8 bases that match TRBD1. The germline V gene encodes CDR1 MNHNY and CDR2 SVGAGI (reference sequence). V was pared by 7 bases and J by 1 base, with 6 bases of the junction left unmatched. This CDR3 region has 14 residues. The CDR3 here is CASKRTGNSYEQYF. DNA of the CDR3: TGTGCCAGCAAAAGGACAGGGAATTCCTACGAGCAGTACTTC.

This chain links TRBV27 with TRBJ2-3; TRBD2 aligns across 11 bases. This CDR3 has 15 amino acids. Germline V gene data show CDR1 as MNHEY and CDR2 as SMNVEV (reference sequence). The V gene end was trimmed by 3 bases and the J gene end by 3 bases; junction bases not matched to a gene: 2. Here the CDR3 reads CASSFSGRVTDTQYF. Here the CDR3 DNA reads TGTGCCAGCAGTTTTAGCGGGAGGGTGACAGATACGCAGTATTTT.

The chain recombines TRBV5-5 with TRBJ2-7; no clear D gene. The germline gives CDR1 SGHKS, CDR2 YYEKEE (reference sequence). This CDR3 has 14 amino acids. Trimming removed 0 bases at V and 1 base at J, with 8 bases between. The CDR3 reads CASSLAGDSYEQYF. The CDR3 DNA reads as TGTGCCAGCAGCTTGGCAGGAGATTCCTACGAGCAGTACTTC.

This clone was observed once. V gene TRBV9 combines with J gene TRBJ2-7, with D uncertain. Deletions cut 0 bases from V and 2 bases from J, with 12 bases between. The CDR3 runs 15 residues. Germline CDR1 SGDLS, CDR2 YYNGEE. The CDR3 coding sequence is TGTGCCAGCAGCGTAGGGTCGGCTACTGCCTACGAGCAGTACTTC. Amino acid sequence: CASSVGSATAYEQYF.